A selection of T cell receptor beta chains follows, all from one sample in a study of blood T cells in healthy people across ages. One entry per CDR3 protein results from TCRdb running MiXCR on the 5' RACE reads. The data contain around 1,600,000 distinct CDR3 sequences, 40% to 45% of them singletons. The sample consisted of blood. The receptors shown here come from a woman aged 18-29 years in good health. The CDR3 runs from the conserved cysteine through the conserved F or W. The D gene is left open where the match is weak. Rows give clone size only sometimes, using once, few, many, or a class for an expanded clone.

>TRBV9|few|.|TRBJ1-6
CASSVDGGHSPLHF
TGTGCCAGCAGCGTAGATGGGGGGCATTCACCCCTCCACTTT
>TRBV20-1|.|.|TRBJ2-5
CSPYNPGIQETQYF
TGCAGTCCTTATAACCCGGGAATACAAGAGACCCAGTACTTC
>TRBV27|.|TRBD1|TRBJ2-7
CASSWTGEGYEQYF
TGTGCCAGCAGTTGGACAGGGGAGGGGTACGAGCAGTACTTC
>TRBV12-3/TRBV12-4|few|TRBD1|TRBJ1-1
CASSLLGTGNAEAFF
TGTGCCAGCAGTTTACTGGGGACAGGGAACGCTGAAGCTTTCTTT
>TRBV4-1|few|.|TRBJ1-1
CASSPTSGRGNTEAFF
TGCGCCAGCAGCCCCACCTCCGGGCGGGGTAACACTGAAGCTTTCTTT
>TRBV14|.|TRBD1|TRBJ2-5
CASSLLEGATQYF
TGTGCCAGCAGCTTACTAGAGGGGGCAACCCAGTACTTC
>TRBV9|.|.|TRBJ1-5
CASSVGPGDGQPQHF
TGTGCCAGCAGCGTAGGACCGGGCGACGGTCAGCCCCAGCATTTT
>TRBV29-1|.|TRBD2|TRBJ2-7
CSVSGGSRYEQYF
TGCAGCGTCTCGGGGGGGTCTCGATACGAGCAGTACTTC
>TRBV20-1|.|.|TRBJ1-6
CSARSDRNSMPYNSPLHF
TGCAGTGCTAGATCCGACAGGAATAGCATGCCCTATAATTCACCCCTCCACTTT
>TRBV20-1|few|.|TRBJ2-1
CSARETGANEQFF
TGCAGTGCTAGAGAAACCGGGGCCAATGAGCAGTTCTTC
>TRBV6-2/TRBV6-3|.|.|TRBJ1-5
CASRGRDNQPQHF
TGTGCCAGCAGGGGGAGGGACAATCAGCCCCAGCATTTT
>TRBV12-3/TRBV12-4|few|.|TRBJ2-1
CASSVGHAGDEQFF
TGTGCCAGCAGCGTCGGACATGCTGGGGATGAGCAGTTCTTC
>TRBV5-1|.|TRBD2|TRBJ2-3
CASSTSGTSGGSTDTQYF
TGCGCCAGCAGCACCTCCGGGACTAGCGGAGGGAGCACAGATACGCAGTATTTT
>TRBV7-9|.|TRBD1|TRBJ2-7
CASSVPGQGFYEQYF
TGTGCCAGCAGCGTACCGGGACAGGGATTTTACGAGCAGTACTTC
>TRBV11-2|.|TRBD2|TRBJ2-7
CASSPGGWGESYNEQYF
TGTGCCAGCAGCCCGGGAGGGTGGGGGGAGTCTTACAATGAGCAGTACTTC
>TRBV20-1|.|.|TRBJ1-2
CSVPWTGYGYTF
TGCAGTGTTCCGTGGACGGGCTATGGCTACACCTTC
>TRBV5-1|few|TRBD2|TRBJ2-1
CASGLGLAFEYEQFF
TGCGCCAGCGGGCTGGGACTAGCGTTTGAGTATGAGCAGTTCTTC
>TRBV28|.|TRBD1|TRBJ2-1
CASSSTPGTGFVGLHNEQFF
TGTGCCAGCAGTTCCACACCCGGGACAGGTTTTGTGGGCCTGCACAATGAGCAGTTCTTC
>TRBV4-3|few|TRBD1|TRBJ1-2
CASSHPFSENRGDYGYTF
TGCGCCAGCAGCCACCCGTTTAGCGAGAACAGGGGAGACTATGGCTACACCTTC
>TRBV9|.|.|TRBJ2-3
CASSVGNRVVSTDTQYF
TGTGCCAGCAGCGTAGGTAACAGGGTGGTAAGCACAGATACGCAGTATTTT
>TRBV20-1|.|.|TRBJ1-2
CSAQGGPAIGYTF
TGCAGTGCTCAAGGGGGACCGGCAATTGGCTACACCTTC
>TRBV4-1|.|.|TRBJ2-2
CASSPWDGLGTGELFF
TGCGCCAGCAGCCCCTGGGACGGCCTTGGGACCGGGGAGCTGTTTTTT
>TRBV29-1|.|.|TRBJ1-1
CSVVGPGEAFF
TGCAGCGTTGTGGGCCCCGGCGAAGCTTTCTTT
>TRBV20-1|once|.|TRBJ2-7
CSATKAAQSYNEQYF
TGCAGTGCTACTAAAGCCGCACAGTCGTACAATGAGCAGTACTTC
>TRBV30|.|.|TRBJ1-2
CAWRDSLSGGYTF
TGTGCCTGGAGGGACAGTCTGTCGGGGGGCTACACCTTC
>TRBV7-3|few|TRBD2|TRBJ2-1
CASSDQSSGGGYNEQFF
TGTGCCAGCAGCGACCAATCTAGCGGGGGGGGTTACAATGAGCAGTTCTTC
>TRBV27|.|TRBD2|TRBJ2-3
CASRKYTRTSVTDTQYF
TGTGCCAGCAGGAAATACACCAGGACTAGCGTGACCGATACGCAGTATTTT
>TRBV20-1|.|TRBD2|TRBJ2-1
CSARDLADLTYNEQFF
TGCAGTGCTAGAGATCTAGCGGATCTAACCTACAATGAGCAGTTCTTC
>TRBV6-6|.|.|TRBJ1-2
CVSSYEGPPYGYTF
TGTGTCAGCAGTTACGAAGGCCCGCCCTATGGCTACACCTTC
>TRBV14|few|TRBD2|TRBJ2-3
CASRKTGTNTDTQYF
TGTGCCAGCAGAAAGACCGGGACTAACACAGATACGCAGTATTTT
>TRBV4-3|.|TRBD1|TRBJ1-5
CASSQDYGQGNQPQHF
TGCGCCAGCAGCCAAGATTACGGACAGGGGAATCAGCCCCAGCATTTT
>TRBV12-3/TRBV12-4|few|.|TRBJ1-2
CASSLRVVSGYTF
TGTGCCAGCAGTTTGAGGGTAGTGAGTGGCTACACCTTC
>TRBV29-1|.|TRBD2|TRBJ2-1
CSAPIAGSYNEQFF
TGCAGCGCCCCTATAGCGGGATCCTACAATGAGCAGTTCTTC
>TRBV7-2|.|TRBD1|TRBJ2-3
CASSPDRGLTDAQYF
TGTGCCAGCAGCCCGGACAGGGGGCTCACAGATGCGCAGTATTTT
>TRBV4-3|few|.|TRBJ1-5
CASSQGWGQPQHF
TGCGCCAGCAGCCAAGGGTGGGGTCAGCCCCAGCATTTT
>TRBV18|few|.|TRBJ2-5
CASSPRVGETQYF
TGTGCCAGCTCACCTCGGGTTGGGGAGACCCAGTACTTC
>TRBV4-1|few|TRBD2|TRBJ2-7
CASSQGLAGHYEQYF
TGCGCCAGCAGCCAGGGACTAGCGGGGCACTACGAGCAGTACTTC
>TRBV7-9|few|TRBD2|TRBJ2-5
CASSPGLAGVQTEETQYF
TGTGCCAGCAGCCCAGGACTAGCGGGAGTACAAACTGAAGAGACCCAGTACTTC
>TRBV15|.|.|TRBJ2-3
CATSSPPWKGGLTDTQYF
TGTGCCACCAGCAGCCCTCCTTGGAAAGGCGGCCTCACAGATACGCAGTATTTT
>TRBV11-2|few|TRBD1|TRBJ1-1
CASSLGYSGQGDSEAFF
TGTGCCAGCAGCTTAGGATACTCGGGACAGGGGGACTCTGAAGCTTTCTTT
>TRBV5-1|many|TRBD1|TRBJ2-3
CASSYLPGQGKDTQYF
TGCGCCAGCAGCTACTTACCGGGACAGGGAAAAGATACGCAGTATTTT
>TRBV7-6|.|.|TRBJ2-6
CASSRGPGANVLTF
TGTGCCAGCAGCCGCGGGCCTGGGGCCAACGTCCTGACTTTC
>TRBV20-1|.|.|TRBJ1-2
CSANILPYGYTF
TGCAGTGCCAACATCCTGCCCTATGGCTACACCTTC
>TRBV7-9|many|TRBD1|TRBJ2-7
CASSLTTGEDEQYF
TGTGCCAGCAGCTTAACGACAGGGGAGGACGAGCAGTACTTC
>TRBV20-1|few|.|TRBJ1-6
CSARGSSYNSPLHF
TGCAGTGCTAGAGGGAGCTCCTATAATTCACCCCTCCACTTT
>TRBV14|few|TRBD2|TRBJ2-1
CASSQPGLAGYNEQFF
TGTGCCAGCAGCCAACCGGGACTAGCGGGATACAATGAGCAGTTCTTC
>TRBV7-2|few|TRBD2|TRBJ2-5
CASSSRTSGGNEQYF
TGTGCCAGCAGCTCGCGGACTAGCGGGGGCAATGAGCAGTACTTC
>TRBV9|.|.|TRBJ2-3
CASSARPLQWGQFSTDTQYF
TGTGCCAGCAGCGCCCGTCCCCTTCAATGGGGGCAGTTTAGCACAGATACGCAGTATTTT
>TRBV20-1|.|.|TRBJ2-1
CSASLSTKYNEQFF
TGCAGTGCTAGTCTGTCTACTAAGTACAATGAGCAGTTCTTC
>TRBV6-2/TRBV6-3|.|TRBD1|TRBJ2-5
CASSPGQGFVETQYF
TGTGCCAGCAGTCCGGGACAGGGGTTTGTCGAGACCCAGTACTTC